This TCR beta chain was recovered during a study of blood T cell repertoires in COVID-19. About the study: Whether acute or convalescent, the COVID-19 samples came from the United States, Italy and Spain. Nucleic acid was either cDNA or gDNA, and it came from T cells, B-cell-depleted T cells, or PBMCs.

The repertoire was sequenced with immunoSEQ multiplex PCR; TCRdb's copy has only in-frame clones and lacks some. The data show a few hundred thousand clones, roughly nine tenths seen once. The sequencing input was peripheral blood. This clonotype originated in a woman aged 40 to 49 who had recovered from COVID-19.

CDR3 amino acids: CSVERGQGGWNEQFF. The CDR3 nucleotides read TGCAGCGTTGAGAGGGGCCAGGGAGGGTGGAATGAGCAGTTCTTC. This chain links TRBV29-1 with TRBJ2-1; 7 nucleotides agree with TRBD2. Germline CDR1 and CDR2: SQVTM and ANQGSEA. CDR3 length equals 15 residues. V dropped 3 bases and J dropped 7; count of bases not matched to a gene: 12.